This T cell receptor beta chain emerged from a study of cytomegalovirus exposure and HLA in healthy donors. Findings and caveats of the study: An analysis that came later showed most CMV-associated TCR beta chains appearing HLA-restricted.

The V gene lost 5 bases and the J gene lost 1 base, with 16 bases spanning the gap. Germline V lookup: CDR1 SGHTA, CDR2 FQGTGA. The CDR3 runs 16 residues. This clone turned up a few times. Its specificity is not known. The primer mix had 60 Vbeta and 13 Jbeta primers. Per the authors' pipeline: Unique TCR beta chains totaled 65 million to 95 million in a later count, with roughly 11 million of them shared. Using immunoSEQ multiplex PCR, the repertoire was profiled, and TCRdb retains in-frame clones only, with some absent. V and J calls and clone size are given by that table; D and trimming were obtained from the DNA. The repertoire has 110,000 or so clones, almost 75% of them found once; the top ten carry approximately 8.4%.

Material: PBMCs. The TCR was taken from a man aged 35 to 55 in good health and CMV-seronegative. The gene calls are TRBV7-3 and TRBJ2-3; D possibly corresponds to TRBD2 (7 bases). CDR3 nucleotide sequence: TGTGCCAGCAGCAAAATGGGGGGGGGCGGCACAGATACGCAGTATTTT. Translating gives CASSKMGGGGTDTQYF.